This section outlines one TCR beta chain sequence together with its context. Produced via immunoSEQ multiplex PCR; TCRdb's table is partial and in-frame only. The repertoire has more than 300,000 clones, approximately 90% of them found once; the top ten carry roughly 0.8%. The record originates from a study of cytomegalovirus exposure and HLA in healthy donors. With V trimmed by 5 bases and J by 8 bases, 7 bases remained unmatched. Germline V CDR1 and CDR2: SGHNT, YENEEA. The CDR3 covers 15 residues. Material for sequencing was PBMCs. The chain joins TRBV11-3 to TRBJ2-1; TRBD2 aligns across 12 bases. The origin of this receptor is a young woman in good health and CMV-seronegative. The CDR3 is CASSTPSGRGDEQFF. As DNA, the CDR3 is TGTGCCAGCAGCACCCCTAGCGGGAGGGGGGATGAGCAGTTCTTC.